Presented here are 18 T cell receptor beta chains from one specimen sequenced in a study of cytomegalovirus exposure and HLA in healthy donors. Primers: 60 Vbeta forward and 13 Jbeta reverse. TCRdb's copy holds only in-frame clones and misses some; the assay was immunoSEQ multiplex PCR. With 150,000 to 200,000 clones in the sample, the ten largest clones hold 6.5%. Source material: PBMCs. Receptors were obtained from a man aged 30 to 45 in good health and CMV-seronegative.

The J gene is TRBJ1-1, the V gene TRBV5-1; D is perhaps TRBD1 (6 bases). The CDR3 has 15 amino acids. CDR1 SGHRS and CDR2 YFSETQ come from the germline V gene. V gave up 0 bases and J gave up 6 bases, with 15 bases separating them. The chain's CDR3 is CASSLAGGQSAEAFF. The CDR3 region has the DNA TGCGCCAGCAGCTTGGCCGGGGGGCAGAGCGCTGAAGCTTTCTTT.

The genes are TRBV11-3 and TRBJ1-2; D gene ambiguous. Trimming shortened V by 6 bases and J by 7 bases, and 12 bases separated the two germline ends. CDR1 is SGHNT and CDR2 is YENEEA in the germline V gene. There are 12 residues in the CDR3. This CDR3 reads CASSRTARGYTF. The CDR3 DNA is TGTGCCAGCAGTAGAACCGCTCGTGGCTACACCTTC.

This chain connects TRBV5-6 to TRBJ1-2; D possibly corresponds to TRBD1 (5 bases). The CDR3 is 13 amino acids. Germline lookup yields CDR1 SGHDT and CDR2 YYEEEE. V was pared by 2 bases and J by 4 bases, with 9 bases between. The CDR3 region has the DNA TGTGCCAGCAGCTTCGGGGGGTCCTATGGCTACACCTTC. Its protein product is CASSFGGSYGYTF. The variable domain in full, completed from reference TRBV5-6 and TRBJ1-2, reads DAGVTQSPTHLIKTRGQQVTLRCSPKSGHDTVSWYQQALGQGPQFIFQYYEEEERQRGNFPDRFSGHQFPNYSSELNVNALLLGDSALYLCASSFGGSYGYTFGSGTRLTVV.

This sequence joins TRBV19 and TRBJ1-5, with 8 bases fitting TRBD1. Trimming took 9 bases from V and 11 from J; bases not matched to a gene: 15. Germline V gene data show CDR1 as LNHDA and CDR2 as SQIVND (reference sequence). The CDR3 is 14 amino acids. Written as DNA, the CDR3 is TGTGCCAGCATTGACAGGGGCAGGGTCCGCGCCCAGCATTTT. Amino acid sequence: CASIDRGRVRAQHF.

CDR3 region: CASSMESGGTYEQYF. The CDR3 DNA sequence: TGTGCCAGTAGTATGGAAAGCGGGGGGACCTACGAGCAGTACTTC. J is TRBJ2-7 and V is TRBV19, with 9 positions matching TRBD2. The germline gives CDR1 LNHDA, CDR2 SQIVND (reference sequence). The length of the CDR3 is 15 residues. The J segment lost 2 bases and the V segment lost 3 bases, leaving 5 bases of the junction unmatched.

The chain recombines TRBV6-7 with TRBJ2-7; D may be TRBD1 (6 bases). TRBV6-7 is an open reading frame, and its role is uncertain. The CDR3 is made up of 16 amino acids. Trimming pared 7 bases from V and 0 bases from J, leaving 19 bases between. The CDR3 reads CASKREPQGNSYEQYF. CDR3 DNA sequence: TGTGCCAGCAAACGAGAACCACAGGGAAACTCCTACGAGCAGTACTTC.

The chain carries TRBV11-2 and TRBJ1-1; D is ambiguous. Germline CDR1 and CDR2: SGHAT and FQNNGV. CDR3 length equals 13 residues. Trimming shortened V by 4 bases and J by 1 base, and 7 bases separated the two germline ends. Here the CDR3 DNA reads TGTGCCAGCAGCTCCACACGGAACACTGAAGCTTTCTTT. It yields the protein CASSSTRNTEAFF. The variable domain in full, completed from reference TRBV11-2 and TRBJ1-1, reads EAGVAQSPRYKIIEKRQSVAFWCNPISGHATLYWYQQILGQGPKLLIQFQNNGVVDDSQLPKDRFSAERLKGVDSTLKIQPAKLEDSAVYLCASSSTRNTEAFFGQGTRLTVV.

V is TRBV7-2 and J is TRBJ1-2, with no clear D. The CDR3 is made up of 13 amino acids. V gave up 5 bases and J gave up 8 bases, with 15 bases separating them. Germline assignment: CDR1 SGHTA and CDR2 FQGNSA. CDR3 DNA: TGTGCCAGCAGCCGTAGGGCAGAGGGAGGCTACACCTTC. Its translation: CASSRRAEGGYTF. Full variable domain (missing parts from reference TRBV7-2 and TRBJ1-2): GAGVSQSPSNKVTEKGKDVELRCDPISGHTALYWYRQSLGQGLEFLIYFQGNSAPDKSGLPSDRFSAERTGGSVSTLTIQRTQQEDSAVYLCASSRRAEGGYTFGSGTRLTVV.

The rearrangement links TRBV2 to TRBJ2-2; 12 nucleotides align to TRBD2. The CDR3 spans 15 residues. Germline loops: CDR1 SNHLY, CDR2 FYNNEI. V trimming: 9 bases; J trimming: 1 base; junction bases outside the gene matches: 3. The CDR3, as DNA: TGTGCCAGGACTAGCGGGAGTTTGAACACCGGGGAGCTGTTTTTT. Residues: CARTSGSLNTGELFF.

J is TRBJ1-1 and V is TRBV11-3, with a tentative D call TRBD1 (6 bases). V was shortened by 7 bases and J by 2 bases, with 8 bases between the two germline ends. Germline V gives CDR1 SGHNT, CDR2 YENEEA. This CDR3 is 12 amino acids long. The CDR3 reads CASKGVNTEAFF. The CDR3 region has the DNA TGTGCCAGCAAGGGGGTCAACACTGAAGCTTTCTTT.

The CDR3 DNA sequence: TGTGCCAGCAGCCTCGGACAGGGGGCTGATGGCTACACCTTC. This gives the protein CASSLGQGADGYTF. The chain couples TRBV4-2 to TRBJ1-2, with TRBD1 matching 11 bases. V gave up 4 bases and J gave up 6 bases; unmatched junction bases: 4. Germline V gene lookup returns CDR1 LGHNA and CDR2 YNFKEQ. This CDR3 has 14 amino acids.

The chain carries TRBV19 and TRBJ1-1; 8 positions agree with TRBD1. CDR1 and CDR2 from the germline V gene are LNHDA and SQIVND (reference sequence). Germline trimming cut 5 bases from V and 5 bases from J; bases unmatched to any gene: 10. The CDR3 has 15 residues. The CDR3 sequence: CASSSSSDRATEAFF. For the CDR3, the DNA is TGTGCCAGTAGTTCTTCCTCGGACAGGGCGACTGAAGCTTTCTTT.

The chain is built from TRBV5-1 and TRBJ2-2; the match to TRBD2 covers 13 bases. The CDR3 is 17 amino acids. Looked up from germline, CDR1 is SGHRS and CDR2 is YFSETQ. J gave up 4 bases and V 7 bases, and 10 bases lay outside the gene matches. The CDR3 protein is CASEPGLAGPATGELFF. CDR3 nucleotides: TGCGCCAGCGAGCCGGGACTAGCGGGACCCGCCACCGGGGAGCTGTTTTTT.

The genes are TRBV19 and TRBJ1-1, with a possible D match to TRBD1 (5 bases). Germline CDR1 is LNHDA and CDR2 is SQIVND (reference sequence). There are 13 residues in the CDR3. V shed 6 bases and J shed 4 bases, with 12 bases lying between them. The DNA of the CDR3 is TGTGCCAGTAGCCCCCACGGGGGCACTGAAGCTTTCTTT. Protein product: CASSPHGGTEAFF.

The chain recombines TRBV2 with TRBJ1-1; TRBD1 agrees at 7 bases. Germline V lookup: CDR1 SNHLY, CDR2 FYNNEI. The CDR3 spans 13 residues. V lost 4 bases and J lost 3; bases outside the gene matches: 2. The CDR3 coding sequence is TGTGCCAGCAGTGGACAGGGTTACACTGAAGCTTTCTTT. Protein: CASSGQGYTEAFF.

The genes are TRBV5-4 and TRBJ1-4; 9 bases are shared with TRBD1. The CDR3 consists of 17 residues. Germline loops: CDR1 SGHNT, CDR2 YYREEE (reference sequence). J lost 7 bases, V lost 3 bases, and 13 bases had no gene match. The CDR3 DNA reads as TGTGCCAGCAGCTCGGTCCCGGGACAGGGCCAGGGTGAAAAACTGTTTTTT. Amino acid sequence: CASSSVPGQGQGEKLFF.

V usage is TRBV5-1 and J usage is TRBJ2-7; 8 nucleotides match TRBD1. There are 15 residues in the CDR3. From germline, CDR1 is SGHRS and CDR2 YFSETQ. The V and J ends lost 4 bases and 3 bases, in that order; junction bases with no gene match: 9. The CDR3 loop is CASSRQDRVYYEQYF. CDR3 bases: TGCGCCAGCAGCCGTCAGGACAGGGTCTACTACGAGCAGTACTTC.

The V and J genes are TRBV6-1 and TRBJ2-5; 11 bases are a match to TRBD2. The J call may be mistaken, given a closer DNA end match to TRBJ2-7. The CDR3 length is 15 residues. CDR1 is MNHNS and CDR2 is SASEGT in the germline V gene. CDR3 in amino acids: CASRVAGGDSYEQYF. CDR3 DNA: TGTGCCAGCAGAGTAGCGGGGGGGGACTCCTACGAGCAGTACTTC.